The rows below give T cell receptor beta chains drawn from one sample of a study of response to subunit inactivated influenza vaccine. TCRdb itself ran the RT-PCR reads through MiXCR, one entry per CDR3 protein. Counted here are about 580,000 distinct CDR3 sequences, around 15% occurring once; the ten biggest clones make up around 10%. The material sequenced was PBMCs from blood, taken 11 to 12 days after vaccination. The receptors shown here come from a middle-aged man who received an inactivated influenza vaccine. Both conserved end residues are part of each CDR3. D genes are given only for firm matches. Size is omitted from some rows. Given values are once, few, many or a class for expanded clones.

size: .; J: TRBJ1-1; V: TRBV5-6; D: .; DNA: TGTGCCAGCAGCTATAGCCCTACCTCAACTGAAGCTTTCTTT; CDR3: CASSYSPTSTEAFF
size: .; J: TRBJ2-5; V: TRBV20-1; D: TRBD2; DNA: TGCAGTGCAAAGGCATTTCGGGAGGTCCTACAAGAGACCCAGTACTTC; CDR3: CSAKAFREVLQETQYF
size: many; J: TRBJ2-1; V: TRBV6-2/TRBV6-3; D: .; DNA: TGTGCCAGCAGTTCCCGTTGGGGCGGTCCCTACAATGAGCAGTTCTTC; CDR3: CASSSRWGGPYNEQFF
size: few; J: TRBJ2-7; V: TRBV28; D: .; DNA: TGTGCCAGCAGTCCCCATCCTAAGGGCTCCTACGAGCAGTACTTC; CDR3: CASSPHPKGSYEQYF
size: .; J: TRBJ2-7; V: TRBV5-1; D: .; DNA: TGCGCCAGCACCGTGGACACGCCTGGGGACGAGCAGTACTTC; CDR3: CASTVDTPGDEQYF
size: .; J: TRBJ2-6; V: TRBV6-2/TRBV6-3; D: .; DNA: TGTGCCACCCAGGGTTCTGGGGCCAACGTCCTGACTTTC; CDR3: CATQGSGANVLTF
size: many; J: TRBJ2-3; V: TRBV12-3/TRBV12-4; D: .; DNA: TGTGCCAGCACAATCCGGGACACGGAAAGACTCACAGATACGCAGTATTTT; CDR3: CASTIRDTERLTDTQYF
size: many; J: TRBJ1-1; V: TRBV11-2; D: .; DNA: TGTGCCAGCAGCTTAGACCAGAACACTGAAGCTTTCTTT; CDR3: CASSLDQNTEAFF
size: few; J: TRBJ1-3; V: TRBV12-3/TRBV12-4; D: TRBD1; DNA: TGTGCCAGCAGTTACAGGGGGCGCGCGGGAAACACCATATATTTT; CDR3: CASSYRGRAGNTIYF
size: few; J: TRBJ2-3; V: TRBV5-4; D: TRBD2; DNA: TGTGCCAGCAGATTAAACGGAGCGGGGCTATCATCTAGCACAGATACGCAGTATTTT; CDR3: CASRLNGAGLSSSTDTQYF
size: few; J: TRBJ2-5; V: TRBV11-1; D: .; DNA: TGTGCCAGCAGCTCCCGTGACAGGGGGCTAGCGGGAGGTAGTCAAGAGACCCAGTACTTC; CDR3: CASSSRDRGLAGGSQETQYF
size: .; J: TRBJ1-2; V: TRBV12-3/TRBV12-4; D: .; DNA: TGTGCCAGCAGTTTAAGGGTTGCAAACTATGGCTACACCTTC; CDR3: CASSLRVANYGYTF
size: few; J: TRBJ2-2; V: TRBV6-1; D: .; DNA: TGTGCCAGCAGTCCGAAGACCTCACGGGCCGGGGAGCTGTTTTTT; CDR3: CASSPKTSRAGELFF
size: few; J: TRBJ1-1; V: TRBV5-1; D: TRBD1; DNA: TGCGCCAGCAGCCCGGGCCGACAGGGGGCAATGACTGAAGCTTTCTTT; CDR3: CASSPGRQGAMTEAFF
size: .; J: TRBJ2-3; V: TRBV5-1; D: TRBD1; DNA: TGCGCCAGCAGCACAGGGGCAGCGACAGATACGCAGTATTTT; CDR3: CASSTGAATDTQYF
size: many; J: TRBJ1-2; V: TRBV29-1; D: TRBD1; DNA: TGCAGCGTCAACAGGGGGGGAAGCTATGGCTACACCTTC; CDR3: CSVNRGGSYGYTF
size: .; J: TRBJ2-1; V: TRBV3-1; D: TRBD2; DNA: TGTGCCAGCAGCCAAGTCCAACGGACTAGCGGGAGCAATGAGCAGTTCTTC; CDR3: CASSQVQRTSGSNEQFF
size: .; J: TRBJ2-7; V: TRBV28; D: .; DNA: TGTGCCAGCAGTTTAGGGCAGAATGCCTACGAGCAGTACTTC; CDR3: CASSLGQNAYEQYF
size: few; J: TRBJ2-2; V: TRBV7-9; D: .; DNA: TGTGCCAGCAGCCCCTGGTACCTAGGGGCCGGGGAGCTGTTTTTT; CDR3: CASSPWYLGAGELFF
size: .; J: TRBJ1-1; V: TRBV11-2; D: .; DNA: TGTGCCAGCAGCTTAGAAGTTTACACTGAAGCTTTCTTT; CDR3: CASSLEVYTEAFF
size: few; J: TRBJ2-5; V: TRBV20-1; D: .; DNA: TGCAGTGCTAGAGATCCCCCGCCCCGGACAGCCCAAGAGACCCAGTACTTC; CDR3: CSARDPPPRTAQETQYF
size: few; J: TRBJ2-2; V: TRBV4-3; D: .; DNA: TGCGCCAGCAGCCAAGAGGAGGTGGGGGTCCACACCGGGGAGCTGTTTTTT; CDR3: CASSQEEVGVHTGELFF
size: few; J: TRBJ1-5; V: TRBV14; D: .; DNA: TGTGCCAGCAGCGCAGATCAGCCCCAGCATTTT; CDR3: CASSADQPQHF
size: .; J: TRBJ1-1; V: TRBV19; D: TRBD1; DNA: TGTGCCAGTATTCAAGACAGGGGTGGGACTGAAGCTTTCTTT; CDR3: CASIQDRGGTEAFF
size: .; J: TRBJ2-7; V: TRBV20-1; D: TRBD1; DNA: TGCAGTGCTAGCGGGGACAGGGGGTATTACGAGCAGTACTTC; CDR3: CSASGDRGYYEQYF
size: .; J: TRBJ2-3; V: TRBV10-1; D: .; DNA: TGCGCCAGCAGTGCGATCAGCACAGATACGCAGTATTTT; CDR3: CASSAISTDTQYF
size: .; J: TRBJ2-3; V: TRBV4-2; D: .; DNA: TGTGCCAGCAGCCTCGGCACGGGGGCCCGCACAGATACGCAGTATTTT; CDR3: CASSLGTGARTDTQYF
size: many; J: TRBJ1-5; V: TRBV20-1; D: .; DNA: TGCAGTGCCAGCCAGGGTGTTGGCCCCCAGCATTTT; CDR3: CSASQGVGPQHF
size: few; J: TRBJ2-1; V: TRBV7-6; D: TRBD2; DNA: TGTGCCAGCAGCTTAGATCGAGGCGGGAGGACCAACAATGAGCAGTTCTTC; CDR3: CASSLDRGGRTNNEQFF
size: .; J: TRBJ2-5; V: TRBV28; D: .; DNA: TGTGCCAGCAGCTCTGACAGGCTTATGGAAGAGACCCAGTACTTC; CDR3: CASSSDRLMEETQYF
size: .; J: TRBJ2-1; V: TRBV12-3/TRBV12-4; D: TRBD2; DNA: TGTGCCAGCAGCCCCGGGAGGGCGGACAATGAGCAGTTCTTC; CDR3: CASSPGRADNEQFF
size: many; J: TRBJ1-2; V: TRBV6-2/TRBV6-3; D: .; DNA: TGTGCCAGCAGGCCTCTTGGATCTAACTATGGCTACACCTTC; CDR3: CASRPLGSNYGYTF
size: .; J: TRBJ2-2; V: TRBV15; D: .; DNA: TGTGCCACCAGCAGAGAGTGGGGAACCGGGGAGCTGTTTTTT; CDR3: CATSREWGTGELFF
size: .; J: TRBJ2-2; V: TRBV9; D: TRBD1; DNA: TGTGCCAGCAGCGCTACAGGGGGAGGTACCGGGGAGCTGTTTTTT; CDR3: CASSATGGGTGELFF
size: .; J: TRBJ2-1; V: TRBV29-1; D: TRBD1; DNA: TGCAGCGTGGCGGACAGGGGCCCTTACAATGAGCAGTTCTTC; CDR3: CSVADRGPYNEQFF
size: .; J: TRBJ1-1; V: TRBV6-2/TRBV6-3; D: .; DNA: TGTGCCAGCAGGTCCTTTGCTTCGGGCCGAAACACTGAAGCTTTCTTT; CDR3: CASRSFASGRNTEAFF
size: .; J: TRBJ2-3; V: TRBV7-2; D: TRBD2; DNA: TGTGCCAGCAGCCCTAGGGGAGGGGACACAGATACGCAGTATTTT; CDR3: CASSPRGGDTDTQYF
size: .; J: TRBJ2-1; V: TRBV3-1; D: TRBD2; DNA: TGTGCCAGCAGCCAAGATTACGCGCTTTGGACTAGCGGGAGTTCCTACAATGAGCAGTTCTTC; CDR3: CASSQDYALWTSGSSYNEQFF
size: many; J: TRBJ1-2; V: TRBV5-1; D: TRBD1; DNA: TGCGCCAGCAGCTTGGCCCGGGACAGGGTCCATGGCTACACCTTC; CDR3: CASSLARDRVHGYTF
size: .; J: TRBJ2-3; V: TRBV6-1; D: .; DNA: TGTGCCAGCAGTGACAGGTCCACAGATACGCAGTATTTT; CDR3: CASSDRSTDTQYF
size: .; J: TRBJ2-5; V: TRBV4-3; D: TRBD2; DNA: TGCGCCAGCAGCCAAGACACGACTAGCGGGACTTTCGAGACCCAGTACTTC; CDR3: CASSQDTTSGTFETQYF
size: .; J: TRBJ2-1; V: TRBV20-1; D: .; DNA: TGCAGTGCCCCCCGGGACCCCCGGAAGGAGCAGTTCTTC; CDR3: CSAPRDPRKEQFF
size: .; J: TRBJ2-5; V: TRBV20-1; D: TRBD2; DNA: TGCAGTGCTAGTGCCGAGGGCGGGAGGGCGGCAGAGACCCAGTACTTC; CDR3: CSASAEGGRAAETQYF
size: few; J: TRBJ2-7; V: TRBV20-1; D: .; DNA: TGCAGTGCTACCCCCGGGGCGCCGCACGAGCAGTACTTC; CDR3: CSATPGAPHEQYF
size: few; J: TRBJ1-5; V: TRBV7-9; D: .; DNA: TGTGCCAGCAGCGAACAGGGAGGGGTGAGGCAGCCCCAGCATTTT; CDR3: CASSEQGGVRQPQHF
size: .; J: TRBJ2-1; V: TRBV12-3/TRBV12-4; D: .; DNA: TGTGCCAGCACTCCCAACTTAGGACAGAGATACAATGAGCAGTTCTTC; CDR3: CASTPNLGQRYNEQFF
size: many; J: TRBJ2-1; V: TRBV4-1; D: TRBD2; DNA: TGCGCCAGCAGCCAAGCCCTTAGCGGGGGGCCATACAATGAGCAGTTCTTC; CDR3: CASSQALSGGPYNEQFF
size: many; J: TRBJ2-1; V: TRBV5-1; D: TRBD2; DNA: TGCGCCAGCAGAGGTAGCGGGAGCTCCTACAATGAGCAGTTCTTC; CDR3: CASRGSGSSYNEQFF
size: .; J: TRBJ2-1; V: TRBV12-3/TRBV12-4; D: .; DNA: TGTGCCAGCAGTTTCGACAGCGCCAATGAGCAGTTCTTC; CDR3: CASSFDSANEQFF
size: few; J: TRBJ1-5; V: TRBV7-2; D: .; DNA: TGTGCCAGCAGTCAGGAGACCTATAGCAATCAGCCCCAGCATTTT; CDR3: CASSQETYSNQPQHF
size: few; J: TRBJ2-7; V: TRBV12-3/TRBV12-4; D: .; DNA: TGTGCCAGCAGGGGGCTGGAAAGCTCCTACGAGCAGTACTTC; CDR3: CASRGLESSYEQYF